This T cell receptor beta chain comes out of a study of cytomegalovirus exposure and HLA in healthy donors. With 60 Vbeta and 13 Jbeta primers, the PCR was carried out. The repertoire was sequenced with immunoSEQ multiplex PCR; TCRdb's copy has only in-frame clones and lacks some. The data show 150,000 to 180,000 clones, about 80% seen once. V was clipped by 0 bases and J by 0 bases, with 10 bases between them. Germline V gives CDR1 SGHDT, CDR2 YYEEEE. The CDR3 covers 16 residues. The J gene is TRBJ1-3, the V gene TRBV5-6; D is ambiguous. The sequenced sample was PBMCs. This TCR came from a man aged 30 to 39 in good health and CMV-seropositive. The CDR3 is CASSLGSSFSGNTIYF. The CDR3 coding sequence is TGTGCCAGCAGCTTGGGCAGTTCTTTCTCTGGAAACACCATATATTTT.